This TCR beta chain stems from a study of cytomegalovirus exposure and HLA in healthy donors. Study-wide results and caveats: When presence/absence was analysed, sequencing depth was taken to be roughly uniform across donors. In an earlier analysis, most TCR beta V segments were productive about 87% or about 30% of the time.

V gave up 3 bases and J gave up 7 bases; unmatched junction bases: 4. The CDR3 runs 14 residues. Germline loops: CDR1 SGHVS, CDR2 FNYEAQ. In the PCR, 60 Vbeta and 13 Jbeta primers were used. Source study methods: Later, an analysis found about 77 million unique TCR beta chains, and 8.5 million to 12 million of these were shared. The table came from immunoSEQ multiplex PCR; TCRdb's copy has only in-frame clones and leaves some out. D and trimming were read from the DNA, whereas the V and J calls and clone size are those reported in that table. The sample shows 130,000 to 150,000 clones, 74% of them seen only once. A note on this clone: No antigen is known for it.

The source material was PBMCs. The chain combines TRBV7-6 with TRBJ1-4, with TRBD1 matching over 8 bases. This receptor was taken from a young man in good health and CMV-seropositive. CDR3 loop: CASSFHRGAEKLFF. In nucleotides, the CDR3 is TGTGCCAGCAGCTTCCACAGGGGGGCTGAAAAACTGTTTTTT.